The next 19 T cell receptor beta chains were all read from a single sample in a study of CD8+CD57+ T cells in acquired aplastic anemia. All patients picked for sequencing had shown, by flow cytometry, an expansion of CD8+CD57+ cells. Investigators profiled TCR beta VDJ and CDR3 from genomic DNA template. From the reads, TCRdb called clonotypes with MiXCR, one entry per CDR3 protein. The data show hundreds of thousands of distinct CDR3 sequences, approximately 51% seen once. The sample comprised sorted CD4+, CD8+, or CD8+CD57+ T cells (not recorded which) from PBMCs. The source of these receptors is a human donor with aplastic anemia.

The chain joins TRBV9 to TRBJ1-4; D gene ambiguous. Trimming took 3 bases from V and 0 from J, leaving 9 bases between them. This CDR3 is 15 amino acids long. Germline CDR1 SGDLS, CDR2 YYNGEE. In nucleotides, the CDR3 is TGTGCCAGCAGCGCCCGGGCAGCAACTAATGAAAAACTGTTTTTT. It translates to CASSARAATNEKLFF. Based on the CDR3 plus reference TRBV9 and TRBJ1-4, the full variable domain is DSGVTQTPKHLITATGQRVTLRCSPRSGDLSVYWYQQSLDQGLQFLIQYYNGEERAKGNILERFSAQQFPDLHSELNLSSLELGDSALYFCASSARAATNEKLFFGSGTQLSVL.

This clonotype was found many times. The rearrangement links TRBV12-3 or TRBV12-4 to TRBJ2-7; the match to TRBD2 covers 13 bases. The J segment lost 2 bases and the V segment lost 5 bases, leaving 12 bases of the junction unmatched. This CDR3 spans 18 amino acids. The CDR3 is CASSAFRTSGGAPYEQYF. The CDR3 region has the DNA TGTGCCAGCAGTGCGTTTAGGACTAGCGGGGGTGCGCCCTACGAGCAGTACTTC.

Comments on this clonotype: The CDR3 carries no conserved terminal phenylalanine or tryptophan, so it likely arises from a read error. V is TRBV7-8 and J is TRBJ2-2, with D maybe TRBD1 (5 bases). In germline, CDR1 is SGHVS, CDR2 FQNEAQ. This CDR3 spans 14 amino acids. Trimming took off 5 bases at V and 4 bases at J, with 11 bases between the two ends. In DNA, the CDR3 is TGTGCCAGCAGCATACGCCAGGGCACCGGGGAGCTGTTTTCT. It translates to CASSIRQGTGELFS.

This clonotype was seen at least ten times. The gene calls are TRBV2 and TRBJ2-5; 8 bases line up with TRBD2. Germline values: CDR1 SNHLY, CDR2 FYNNEI. Germline trimming cut 8 bases from V and 3 bases from J; bases unmatched to any gene: 5. The CDR3 is 13 amino acids. CDR3 loop: CASGDGGEETQYF. In nucleotides, the CDR3 is TGTGCCAGCGGGGACGGGGGGGAAGAGACCCAGTACTTC.

The rearrangement links TRBV2 to TRBJ2-3; TRBD2 matches at 8 bases. The length of the CDR3 is 15 residues. The V segment lost 3 bases and the J segment 0 bases; nucleotides outside the gene matches: 2. Looked up from germline, CDR1 is SNHLY and CDR2 is FYNNEI. The CDR3: CASSEASGSTDTQYF. CDR3 sequence (DNA): TGTGCCAGCAGTGAGGCTAGCGGGAGCACAGATACGCAGTATTTT.

This clonotype was found many times. The rearrangement links TRBV5-1 to TRBJ1-6, with D tentatively TRBD1 (5 bases). The CDR3 length is 16 residues. The germline V gene has CDR1 SGHRS and CDR2 YFSETQ. V was shortened by 2 bases and J by 7 bases, with 16 bases between the two germline ends. The DNA for the CDR3 is TGCGCCAGCAGCTTAAGTAACCGGGACGGAAATTCACCCCTCCACTTT. This codes for CASSLSNRDGNSPLHF.

The rearrangement links TRBV6-4 to TRBJ2-5, with TRBD2 matching over 8 bases. V was clipped by 4 bases and J by 5 bases; unmatched bases: 9. The germline V gene has CDR1 MRHNA and CDR2 SNTAGT. CDR3 size: 15 residues. The DNA of the CDR3 is TGTGCCAGCAGTGTAGTAAGCGGGGGTGGTGAGACCCAGTACTTC. Amino acid sequence: CASSVVSGGGETQYF.

The CDR3 loop is CASTSGTRETQYF. CDR3 DNA sequence: TGTGCCAGTACTTCAGGGACGCGAGAGACCCAGTACTTC. The rearrangement links TRBV19 to TRBJ2-5; tentatively, D is TRBD1 or TRBD2 (5 bases each). The CDR3 has 13 residues. CDR1 and CDR2 (germline): LNHDA, SQIVND (reference sequence). Trimming shortened V by 7 bases and J by 4 bases, and 13 bases separated the two germline ends.

This clonotype was seen ten or more times. V and J are TRBV14 and TRBJ1-1, with TRBD1 identical over 8 bases. The CDR3 consists of 14 residues. The V segment lost 4 bases and the J segment 5 bases; nucleotides outside the gene matches: 6. CDR1 and CDR2 from the germline V gene are SGHDN and FVKESK. The CDR3 spells CASSPTTGGTEAFF. The CDR3 DNA follows: TGTGCCAGCAGCCCGACTACAGGGGGGACTGAAGCTTTCTTT.

The chain employs TRBV5-6 and TRBJ1-3, with D hard to call. This CDR3 comprises 14 residues. With 1 base removed from V and 3 bases from J, the gap between germline ends came to 8 bases. Germline V gene data show CDR1 as SGHDT and CDR2 as YYEEEE. CDR3 in DNA: TGTGCCAGCAGCTTGATAGGGAATGGAAACACCATATATTTT. It yields the protein CASSLIGNGNTIYF.

The rearrangement uses TRBV5-1 and TRBJ1-4; the D gene is possibly TRBD1 (5 bases). CDR1 is SGHRS, CDR2 YFSETQ, per germline. V was cut by 8 bases and J by 7 bases, with 21 bases left in between. The CDR3 spans 15 residues. CDR3 bases: TGCGCCAGTAACTTGGACGGGGGAAGGAGTGAAAAACTGTTTTTT. Residues: CASNLDGGRSEKLFF.

This clonotype was observed a single time. This rearrangement joins TRBV5-8 to TRBJ2-1, with 7 positions matching TRBD2. V lost 4 bases, J lost 4 bases, and 11 bases stayed unmatched. CDR3 length equals 16 residues. Per the germline V gene, CDR1 is SGHTS and CDR2 is YDEGEE. The CDR3 nucleotides read TGTGCCAGCAGCAAGGGAAGGCGGGAGTCTTACAATGAGCAGTTCTTC. It encodes CASSKGRRESYNEQFF.

V is TRBV7-2 and J is TRBJ2-3; possibly TRBD2 for D (5 bases). The CDR3 covers 14 residues. Trimming removed 8 bases from V and 11 bases from J, with 23 bases in between. The germline V gene has CDR1 SGHTA and CDR2 FQGNSA. The CDR3, as DNA: TGTGCCAGCGACCAAGGCGGGCTGCACAGTGAGCAGTATTTT. It encodes CASDQGGLHSEQYF.

This chain links TRBV19 with TRBJ2-3, with 10 bases lining up with TRBD2. The CDR3 runs to 16 residues. Germline V lookup: CDR1 LNHDA, CDR2 SQIVND (reference sequence). V lost 5 bases, J lost 5 bases, and 10 bases stayed unmatched. CDR3 sequence reads: CASSPRAGGPGDTQYF. In nucleotides, the CDR3 is TGTGCCAGTAGTCCAAGAGCGGGGGGGCCAGGAGATACGCAGTATTTT.

CDR3 sequence: CATSDGGGDSYNEQFF. CDR3 DNA: TGTGCCACCAGTGATGGCGGGGGGGACTCCTACAATGAGCAGTTCTTC. This chain connects TRBV24-1 to TRBJ2-1, with 9 bases matching TRBD2. Germline V gives CDR1 KGHDR, CDR2 SFDVKD. The CDR3 extends over 16 amino acids. J lost 0 bases, V lost 3 bases, and 2 bases had no gene match.

This clonotype was detected many times. The chain links TRBV7-3 to TRBJ1-2; 7 nucleotides match TRBD1. V shed 4 bases and J 3 bases; nucleotides not matched to a gene: 20. Germline V CDR1 and CDR2: SGHTA, FQGTGA. This CDR3 is 19 amino acids long. The CDR3 region is CASSYLPIRDSSLHYGYTF. The DNA for the CDR3 is TGTGCCAGCAGCTATCTCCCTATACGGGACAGTTCTTTACACTATGGCTACACCTTC.

This clonotype has a count of ten or more. V usage is TRBV20-1 and J usage is TRBJ2-7, with TRBD2 identical over 11 bases. Trimming took 3 bases from V and 5 from J; bases not matched to a gene: 9. The CDR3 is made up of 15 amino acids. The germline CDR1 and CDR2 sequences are DFQATT and SNEGSKA (reference sequence). The CDR3 region is CSARRLAGLFDEQYF. DNA for the CDR3: TGCAGTGCTAGGAGACTAGCGGGGCTTTTCGACGAGCAGTACTTC.

This clonotype occurred many times. The CDR3 here is CASSLEPVVDYGYTF. CDR3 DNA: TGTGCCAGCAGCTTAGAGCCAGTGGTGGACTATGGCTACACCTTC. The chain uses TRBV5-8 and TRBJ1-2; D remains ambiguous. CDR1 and CDR2 from the germline V gene are SGHTS and YDEGEE. This CDR3 comprises 15 residues. Trimming took 2 bases from V and 3 from J, leaving 14 bases between them.

The chain employs TRBV15 and TRBJ1-1; perhaps TRBD1 as D (6 bases). Germline V gives CDR1 LNHNV, CDR2 YYDKDF (reference sequence). Trimming pared 1 base from V and 5 bases from J, leaving 14 bases between. The CDR3 consists of 15 residues. The DNA for the CDR3 is TGTGCCACCAGCAGAGCAGCAGGGGTAGATACTGAAGCTTTCTTT. The encoded protein is CATSRAAGVDTEAFF.